The following is a T cell receptor (beta chain) sequence with its context. This specimen comes from a study of shared T cell receptors in the human thymus. Data came from immunoSEQ multiplex PCR; TCRdb stores just in-frame clones and leaves some out. Of 550,000 to 800,000 clones in the sample, approximately 85% were seen once. Germline-derived CDR1 and CDR2 are WNHNN and SYGVQD (reference sequence). V was clipped by 2 bases and J by 8 bases; unmatched bases: 20. The CDR3 extends over 18 amino acids. These data also formed part of another study, on human thymus T cells. That source reports: Thymus tissue for the work was resected from patients undergoing corrective heart surgery. Apparent bias marked the V and J gene usage of thymic and blood repertoires. Highly overlapping thymic repertoires among unrelated individuals were reported in related research.

The sequenced material came from thymocytes. The rearrangement links TRBV10-1 to TRBJ1-2; 7 nucleotides align to TRBD1. The receptor comes from a girl under three years old with a congenital heart defect. The CDR3 sequence: CASSENPPQPGQLTGYTF. The DNA for the CDR3 is TGCGCCAGCAGTGAGAACCCCCCCCAGCCGGGACAGCTAACGGGCTACACCTTC.